This T cell receptor beta chain is drawn from a study of human T cells and chemical hapten exposure. Across the study: Minor pooled library volume differences mainly drove per-sample TCR yield variation.

The study, taken as a whole, reports: Once DPC sensitization occurred, TCRs above 1 in 1000 frequency showed no change.

Documented time point: healthy volunteer bleed at 2 weeks. Total RNA was isolated from whole blood that had not been fractionated. Unique molecular identifiers were attached to individual cDNA molecules during library preparation. Original analysis: A per-sample median of about 100,000 TCRs was observed, with counts ranging from roughly 23,224 to 700,000. TCRdb fed the RACE reads into MiXCR, producing one record per CDR3 protein. The authors' filters were not applied to this entry. The sample yields 100,000 to 150,000 distinct CDR3 sequences, around 8.3% seen once. Ten or more counts support this clonotype. The antigen is undetermined. The length of the CDR3 is 13 residues. The germline V gene encodes CDR1 SQVTM and CDR2 ANQGSEA. Deletions cut 5 bases from V and 4 bases from J, with 13 bases between.

The V and J genes are TRBV29-1 and TRBJ2-3; D is unclear. The sample consisted of whole blood. The origin of this receptor is a male donor in good health. Some clones in this sample may be carry-over from other donors' samples. The CDR3 here is CSVRSVFADTQYF. The DNA for the CDR3 is TGCAGCGTTCGTAGTGTTTTTGCAGATACGCAGTATTTT.